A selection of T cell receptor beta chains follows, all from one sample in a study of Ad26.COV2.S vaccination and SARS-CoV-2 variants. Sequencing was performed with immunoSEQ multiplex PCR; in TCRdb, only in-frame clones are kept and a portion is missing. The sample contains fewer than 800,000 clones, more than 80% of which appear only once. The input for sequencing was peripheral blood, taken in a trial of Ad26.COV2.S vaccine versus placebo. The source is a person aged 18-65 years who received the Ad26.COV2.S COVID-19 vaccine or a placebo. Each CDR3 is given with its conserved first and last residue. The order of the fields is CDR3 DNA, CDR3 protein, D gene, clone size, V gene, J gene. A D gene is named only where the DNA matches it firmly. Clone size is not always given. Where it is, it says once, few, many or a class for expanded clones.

CDR3 DNA: TGTGCCACCAGCAGAGATCCGGGACAGGGGTACGAGCAGTACTTC; CDR3 protein: CATSRDPGQGYEQYF; D gene: TRBD1; clone size: -; V gene: TRBV15; J gene: TRBJ2-7
CDR3 DNA: TGTGCCAGCAGTTTATCAACGGGGTCGGGAAACACCATATATTTT; CDR3 protein: CASSLSTGSGNTIYF; D gene: -; clone size: -; V gene: TRBV27; J gene: TRBJ1-3
CDR3 DNA: TGTGCCACCTTAAACACGGTAACGGGTGGCTACACCTTC; CDR3 protein: CATLNTVTGGYTF; D gene: -; clone size: once; V gene: TRBV6-6; J gene: TRBJ1-2
CDR3 DNA: TGTGCCACCAGTGATGCGGGAGAGGCAGATACGCAGTATTTT; CDR3 protein: CATSDAGEADTQYF; D gene: TRBD2; clone size: -; V gene: TRBV24-1; J gene: TRBJ2-3
CDR3 DNA: TGTGCCAGCTCACCATCGGTACCGGTAAATTCACCCCTCCACTTT; CDR3 protein: CASSPSVPVNSPLHF; D gene: -; clone size: -; V gene: TRBV18; J gene: TRBJ1-6
CDR3 DNA: TGTGCCAGCAGCCTAGACAGGGCACTAGGTGGCTACACCTTC; CDR3 protein: CASSLDRALGGYTF; D gene: TRBD1; clone size: -; V gene: TRBV6-4; J gene: TRBJ1-2
CDR3 DNA: TGTGCCAGCAGCTCCTCGGGGGGGCGGGGTGAGACCCAGTACTTC; CDR3 protein: CASSSSGGRGETQYF; D gene: TRBD2; clone size: -; V gene: TRBV27; J gene: TRBJ2-5
CDR3 DNA: TGTGCCAGCCAGAGACTAGCGGGGACCGGGGAGCTGTTTTTT; CDR3 protein: CASQRLAGTGELFF; D gene: TRBD2; clone size: -; V gene: TRBV7-3; J gene: TRBJ2-2
CDR3 DNA: TGCGCCAGCAGCCCGAGTGGGTCGGGTGAAAAACTGTTTTTT; CDR3 protein: CASSPSGSGEKLFF; D gene: -; clone size: -; V gene: TRBV10-2; J gene: TRBJ1-4
CDR3 DNA: TGTGCCAGTAGTGTCACGGGGGTCTACGAGCAGTACTTC; CDR3 protein: CASSVTGVYEQYF; D gene: -; clone size: once; V gene: TRBV19; J gene: TRBJ2-7
CDR3 DNA: TGTGCCTGGAGTAGTTCGCAGGGTATGAGCAATCAGCCCCAGCATTTT; CDR3 protein: CAWSSSQGMSNQPQHF; D gene: -; clone size: few; V gene: TRBV30; J gene: TRBJ1-5
CDR3 DNA: TGCGCCAGCAGCCTGGAGGGGAATTCACCCCTCCACTTT; CDR3 protein: CASSLEGNSPLHF; D gene: -; clone size: -; V gene: TRBV5-1; J gene: TRBJ1-6
CDR3 DNA: TGTGCCAGCAGCCAAATGCCAGGATCCAACGAGCAGTACTTC; CDR3 protein: CASSQMPGSNEQYF; D gene: -; clone size: -; V gene: TRBV3-1/TRBV3-2; J gene: TRBJ2-7
CDR3 DNA: TGTGCCAGCAGCTTAACCCGGAGCTCCTACAATGAGCAGTTCTTC; CDR3 protein: CASSLTRSSYNEQFF; D gene: -; clone size: -; V gene: TRBV7-9; J gene: TRBJ2-1
CDR3 DNA: TGTGCCAGCAGGCGCGGGACAGACTCTGGAAACACCATATATTTT; CDR3 protein: CASRRGTDSGNTIYF; D gene: TRBD1; clone size: few; V gene: TRBV3-1/TRBV3-2; J gene: TRBJ1-3
CDR3 DNA: TGTGCCAGCTCCGACTCGTTCGGTCACGAGCAGTACTTC; CDR3 protein: CASSDSFGHEQYF; D gene: -; clone size: -; V gene: TRBV3-1/TRBV3-2; J gene: TRBJ2-7
CDR3 DNA: TGTGCCAGCAGCTCTAGCCGGACTTTCGGTGAGCAGTTCTTC; CDR3 protein: CASSSSRTFGEQFF; D gene: -; clone size: -; V gene: TRBV7-2; J gene: TRBJ2-1